These 28 T cell receptor beta chains share one sample of origin, sequenced in a study of cytomegalovirus exposure and HLA in healthy donors. Primers for the PCR totalled 60 Vbeta and 13 Jbeta. Assay used: immunoSEQ multiplex PCR; TCRdb lists only in-frame clones, some missing. The sample records 100,000 to 120,000 clones, over 60% being singletons. Sequenced material: PBMCs. The receptors were sampled from a man aged 40-49 years in good health and CMV-seropositive.

This chain connects TRBV27 to TRBJ2-1; 7 nucleotides line up with TRBD2. The CDR3 consists of 14 residues. Trimming took 3 bases from V and 8 from J; bases not matched to a gene: 7. Germline V CDR1 and CDR2: MNHEY, SMNVEV (reference sequence). CDR3 sequence: CASSFRLAVDEQFF. The CDR3 nucleotides are TGTGCCAGCAGTTTTCGGCTAGCGGTGGATGAGCAGTTCTTC.

The sample holds a few counts of this clone. The chain carries TRBV7-2 and TRBJ1-3; D is uncertain. Germline V CDR1 and CDR2: SGHTA, FQGNSA. The CDR3 consists of 14 residues. The V end lost 4 bases, the J end lost 0 bases, and 7 bases lay between the germline ends. The CDR3 loop reads CASSYGSSGNTIYF. CDR3 DNA: TGTGCCAGCAGCTATGGTAGCTCTGGAAACACCATATATTTT. Drawing the rest from reference TRBV7-2 and TRBJ1-3, the complete variable domain is GAGVSQSPSNKVTEKGKDVELRCDPISGHTALYWYRQSLGQGLEFLIYFQGNSAPDKSGLPSDRFSAERTGGSVSTLTIQRTQQEDSAVYLCASSYGSSGNTIYFGEGSWLTVV.

V is TRBV9 and J is TRBJ2-3; 8 bases align to TRBD1. Germline V gene sequence: CDR1 SGDLS, CDR2 YYNGEE. The V segment lost 6 bases and the J segment 1 base; nucleotides outside the gene matches: 1. The CDR3 sequence is 13 residues long. CDR3 in amino acids: CASKTGGTDTQYF. DNA for the CDR3: TGTGCCAGCAAGACAGGGGGCACAGATACGCAGTATTTT.

This chain joins TRBV28 and TRBJ1-4, with 7 bases lining up with TRBD1. The length of the CDR3 is 16 residues. Looked up from germline, CDR1 is MDHEN and CDR2 is SYDVKM. Trimming at V came to 4 bases and at J to 3 bases, leaving 8 bases not matched to a gene. The CDR3 nucleotides read TGTGCCAGCAGTTACATAACAGGGGCTCCTAATGAAAAACTGTTTTTT. Translating it yields CASSYITGAPNEKLFF.

CDR3 sequence reads: CASSQEGLAGGLDTQYF. The CDR3 DNA follows: TGCGCCAGCAGCCAGGAAGGACTAGCGGGGGGGCTAGATACGCAGTATTTT. The rearrangement joins TRBV4-1 to TRBJ2-3, with 15 bases fitting TRBD2. Germline CDR1 is MGHRA and CDR2 is YSYEKL. The CDR3 extends over 17 amino acids. V was pared by 3 bases and J by 5 bases, with 6 bases of the junction left unmatched.

The chain uses TRBV5-6 and TRBJ2-2, with 7 bases that match TRBD1. Germline CDR1 reads SGHDT; CDR2 reads YYEEEE. CDR3 length: 15 residues. V lost 3 bases, J lost 7 bases, and 9 bases stayed unmatched. The CDR3 protein is CASSSGQVLGGELFF. In nucleotides, the CDR3 is TGTGCCAGCAGCTCTGGACAGGTTCTCGGCGGGGAGCTGTTTTTT.

V gene TRBV25-1 combines with J gene TRBJ2-7; 7 nucleotides align to TRBD1. V dropped 3 bases and J dropped 3; count of bases not matched to a gene: 2. The CDR3 covers 13 residues. Per germline, CDR1 MGHDK and CDR2 SYGVNS. The CDR3 here is CASSDRDSYEQYF. The CDR3 DNA is TGTGCCAGCAGTGACCGGGACAGCTACGAGCAGTACTTC.

The V and J genes are TRBV19 and TRBJ2-1; TRBD1 matches at 7 bases. This CDR3 is built from 16 residues. Germline-derived CDR1 and CDR2 are LNHDA and SQIVND (reference sequence). V lost 1 base to trimming and J lost 3 bases; unmatched junction nucleotides: 6. For the CDR3, the DNA is TGTGCCAGTAGTATAGCAGGGACAGACTTCTACAATGAGCAGTTCTTC. As protein: CASSIAGTDFYNEQFF.

The rearrangement joins TRBV11-3 to TRBJ2-1; D is perhaps TRBD2 (5 bases). The CDR3 has 16 amino acids. Germline V gene lookup returns CDR1 SGHNT and CDR2 YENEEA. Trimming took off 1 base at V and 3 bases at J, with 13 bases between the two ends. This CDR3 reads CASSLGSSIIYNEQFF. The CDR3 DNA reads as TGTGCCAGCAGCTTAGGCTCTAGCATTATCTACAATGAGCAGTTCTTC.

The chain links TRBV18 to TRBJ2-2; 8 bases agree with TRBD1. The CDR3 spans 16 residues. With V trimmed by 4 bases and J by 4 bases, 8 bases remained unmatched. Germline assignment: CDR1 KGHSH and CDR2 LQKENI. CDR3 in amino acids: CASSLPTGTGTGELFF. DNA of the CDR3: TGTGCCAGCTCACTACCAACTGGGACAGGCACCGGGGAGCTGTTTTTT. Based on the CDR3 plus reference TRBV18 and TRBJ2-2, the full variable domain is NAGVMQNPRHLVRRRGQEARLRCSPMKGHSHVYWYRQLPEEGLKFMVYLQKENIIDESGMPKERFSAEFPKEGPSILRIQQVVRGDSAAYFCASSLPTGTGTGELFFGEGSRLTVL.

The chain carries TRBV4-3 and TRBJ2-3; weak D call: TRBD2 (5 bases). Trimming shortened V by 0 bases and J by 4 bases, and 5 bases separated the two germline ends. The CDR3 loop spans 13 amino acids. The germline V gene has CDR1 LGHNA and CDR2 YSLEER. The CDR3 loop is CASSQDSADTQYF. CDR3 bases: TGCGCCAGCAGCCAAGATAGCGCAGATACGCAGTATTTT.

In the case of this clone: At the DNA level, this CDR3 is encoded by other sequences in the same sample as well. V and J are TRBV12-5 and TRBJ2-7; perhaps TRBD2 as D (5 bases). V lost 3 bases, J lost 6 bases, and 18 bases lay in between. Per the germline V gene, CDR1 is LGHNT and CDR2 is FRNRAP. CDR3 length: 15 amino acids. The CDR3 nucleotides read TGTGCTAGTGGTTTTTGTGTTGCAGGCGGGTGCGAGCAGTACTTC. It yields the protein CASGFCVAGGCEQYF. Full variable domain (rest looked up from reference TRBV12-5 and TRBJ2-7): DARVTQTPRHKVTEMGQEVTMRCQPILGHNTVFWYRQTMMQGLELLAYFRNRAPLDDSGMPKDRFSAEMPDATLATLKIQPSEPRDSAVYFCASGFCVAGGCEQYFGPGTRLTVT.

V gene TRBV7-3 combines with J gene TRBJ2-4; 7 bases line up with TRBD1. Unmatched junction bases numbered 2, after V lost 5 bases and J lost 4 bases. The CDR3 totals 13 residues. Germline CDR1 is SGHTA and CDR2 is FQGTGA. For the CDR3, the DNA is TGTGCCAGCAGCCGGGACAGTAAAAACATTCAGTACTTC. Its translation: CASSRDSKNIQYF.

The CDR3 coding sequence is TGTGCCAGTCGGACAGTGGAAGGCTACACCTTC. Its translation: CASRTVEGYTF. The rearrangement links TRBV19 to TRBJ1-2; D might be TRBD1 (6 bases). Germline lookup yields CDR1 LNHDA and CDR2 SQIVND (reference sequence). The ends were cut back, 8 bases at V and 8 bases at J, with 12 bases in the middle. The CDR3 runs to 11 residues.

The chain carries TRBV11-3 and TRBJ1-6; 7 positions agree with TRBD1. The CDR3 is 16 residues long. Looked up from germline, CDR1 is SGHNT and CDR2 is YENEEA. V gave up 4 bases and J gave up 0 bases; unmatched junction bases: 3. CDR3 sequence reads: CASSYGQDSYNSPLHF. For the CDR3, the DNA is TGTGCCAGCAGCTACGGACAGGACTCCTATAATTCACCCCTCCACTTT. Full variable domain (remainder filled in from reference TRBV11-3 and TRBJ1-6): EAGVVQSPRYKIIEKKQPVAFWCNPISGHNTLYWYLQNLGQGPELLIRYENEEAVDDSQLPKDRFSAERLKGVDSTLKIQPAELGDSAVYLCASSYGQDSYNSPLHFGNGTRLTVT.

This chain links TRBV15 with TRBJ2-1; a possible D gene is TRBD2 (5 bases). The CDR3 loop spans 17 amino acids. The V gene lost 3 bases and the J gene lost 0 bases, with 15 bases spanning the gap. CDR1 LNHNV and CDR2 YYDKDF come from the germline V gene (reference sequence). This CDR3 is CATSRTPGRSSYNEQFF. The CDR3 DNA is TGTGCCACCAGCAGGACCCCGGGAAGGAGCTCCTACAATGAGCAGTTCTTC.

The chain is built from TRBV30 and TRBJ2-2; 14 nucleotides agree with TRBD2. V trimming: 6 bases; J trimming: 4 bases; junction bases outside the gene matches: 19. The germline CDR1 and CDR2 sequences are GTSNPN and SVGIG (reference sequence). CDR3 length equals 20 residues. DNA for the CDR3: TGTGCCTGCTATAAGGGGTGGACTAGCGGGAGGTTATCTAGCACCGGGGAGCTGTTTTTT. Translation gives CACYKGWTSGRLSSTGELFF. The full variable domain, its missing parts supplied by reference TRBV30 and TRBJ2-2, is SQTIHQWPATLVQPVGSPLSLECTVEGTSNPNLYWYRQAAGRGLQLLFYSVGIGQISSEVPQNLSASRPQDRQFILSSKKLLLSDSGFYLCACYKGWTSGRLSSTGELFFGEGSRLTVL.

The chain combines TRBV19 with TRBJ1-1; D ambiguous. V lost 0 bases, J lost 1 base, and 3 bases lay in between. CDR3 size: 13 residues. From germline, CDR1 is LNHDA and CDR2 SQIVND (reference sequence). The CDR3, as DNA: TGTGCCAGTAGTATAGATCAGAACACTGAAGCTTTCTTT. It yields the protein CASSIDQNTEAFF.

The chain recombines TRBV5-5 with TRBJ1-3; D uncertain. The CDR3 runs to 17 residues. V was clipped by 4 bases and J by 0 bases, with 17 bases between them. The germline V gene encodes CDR1 SGHKS and CDR2 YYEKEE (reference sequence). CDR3 DNA: TGTGCCAGCAGCCTTAAGACCGAACCTAGCTCTGGAAACACCATATATTTT. It translates to CASSLKTEPSSGNTIYF.

The CDR3, as DNA: TGTGCCAGCAGTGTCGGCAGGGTGGGCTCACCCCTCCACTTT. This translates into CASSVGRVGSPLHF. This chain links TRBV2 with TRBJ1-6, with a possible D match to TRBD1 (5 bases). The CDR3 loop spans 14 amino acids. Germline V gene sequence: CDR1 SNHLY, CDR2 FYNNEI. V lost 4 bases, J lost 10 bases, and 14 bases lay in between.

This clone came up once. The chain carries TRBV18 and TRBJ1-1; D might be TRBD1 (5 bases). The V gene lost 6 bases and the J gene lost 0 bases, with 8 bases spanning the gap. This CDR3 comprises 13 residues. In germline, CDR1 is KGHSH, CDR2 LQKENI. Written as DNA, the CDR3 is TGTGCCAGCTCTGACAGCATGAACACTGAAGCTTTCTTT. This translates into CASSDSMNTEAFF.

The chain links TRBV28 to TRBJ2-2, with D perhaps TRBD1 (6 bases). V was clipped by 1 base and J by 6 bases, with 12 bases between them. The length of the CDR3 is 15 residues. Per the germline V gene, CDR1 is MDHEN and CDR2 is SYDVKM. The CDR3: CASSLLQGGAGELFF. CDR3 nucleotides: TGTGCCAGCAGTTTATTACAGGGCGGTGCCGGGGAGCTGTTTTTT.

The rearrangement joins TRBV28 to TRBJ1-2, with 9 bases that match TRBD1. Losses at the gene ends were 5 bases for V and 7 bases for J; bases not matched to a gene: 8. The CDR3 sequence is 14 residues long. From germline, CDR1 is MDHEN and CDR2 SYDVKM. As DNA, the CDR3 is TGTGCCAGCAGTCAACAGGGGGCCGAATCTGGCTACACCTTC. Amino acid sequence: CASSQQGAESGYTF.

The chain links TRBV5-6 to TRBJ1-2; D call uncertain. Germline CDR1 and CDR2: SGHDT and YYEEEE. V lost 6 bases and J 7 bases, leaving 16 bases between the germline ends. The CDR3 extends over 13 amino acids. The DNA for the CDR3 is TGTGCCAGCAACTCTTTAGACCGGGGTGGCTACACCTTC. Its translation: CASNSLDRGGYTF. Full variable domain (remainder filled in from reference TRBV5-6 and TRBJ1-2): DAGVTQSPTHLIKTRGQQVTLRCSPKSGHDTVSWYQQALGQGPQFIFQYYEEEERQRGNFPDRFSGHQFPNYSSELNVNALLLGDSALYLCASNSLDRGGYTFGSGTRLTVV.

This sequence joins TRBV2 and TRBJ1-4; TRBD1 is a possible D gene (5 bases). From germline, CDR1 is SNHLY and CDR2 FYNNEI. The CDR3 is 16 residues long. The V end lost 5 bases, the J end lost 0 bases, and 13 bases lay between the germline ends. The CDR3 region is CASSSDSPATNEKLFF. DNA of the CDR3: TGTGCCAGCAGTTCAGACAGTCCCGCAACTAATGAAAAACTGTTTTTT.

The chain links TRBV19 to TRBJ1-5; 7 nucleotides match TRBD1. The CDR3 consists of 13 residues. Germline lookup yields CDR1 LNHDA and CDR2 SQIVND (reference sequence). Trimming at V came to 6 bases and at J to 3 bases, leaving 2 bases not matched to a gene. In nucleotides, the CDR3 is TGTGCCAGTAGAGACAGGGCCAATCAGCCCCAGCATTTT. Its translation: CASRDRANQPQHF.

This clone has just a few counts. Here the CDR3 reads CASVQLTGTGGWGYTF. CDR3 in DNA: TGTGCTAGTGTTCAATTAACCGGGACAGGGGGCTGGGGCTACACCTTC. This chain connects TRBV12-5 to TRBJ1-2; 12 nucleotides line up with TRBD1. The CDR3 loop spans 16 amino acids. The trim removed 7 bases at V and 8 bases at J, leaving 14 bases unmatched. From germline, CDR1 is LGHNT and CDR2 FRNRAP.

This chain connects TRBV30 to TRBJ1-2, with 7 bases fitting TRBD1. The V and J ends lost 3 bases and 1 base, in that order; junction bases with no gene match: 5. The germline V gene has CDR1 GTSNPN and CDR2 SVGIG (reference sequence). The CDR3 has 14 residues. The CDR3 loop reads CAWRGDSLNYGYTF. The DNA of the CDR3 is TGTGCCTGGAGAGGGGACAGCCTTAACTATGGCTACACCTTC.